One and the same sample provided the 10 T cell receptor beta chains below, sequenced in a study of cytomegalovirus exposure and HLA in healthy donors. 60 Vbeta and 13 Jbeta primers were used in PCR. Profiling relied on immunoSEQ multiplex PCR, and the TCRdb table lists in-frame clones only, not all of them. The data hold about 160,000 clones, with around 79% observed a single time. The sample comprised PBMCs. The source of these receptors is a woman in her 40s in good health and CMV-seropositive.

The table lists this clone with a few counts. The chain combines TRBV7-2 with TRBJ1-2, with 8 bases matching TRBD1. Per germline, CDR1 SGHTA and CDR2 FQGNSA. V was pared by 1 base and J by 7 bases, with 8 bases of the junction left unmatched. This CDR3 is built from 15 residues. The CDR3, as DNA: TGTGCCAGCAGCTTAGAAATAGGACAGGGCACTGGCTACACCTTC. Its translation is CASSLEIGQGTGYTF. The whole variable domain, remainder taken from reference TRBV7-2 and TRBJ1-2, is GAGVSQSPSNKVTEKGKDVELRCDPISGHTALYWYRQSLGQGLEFLIYFQGNSAPDKSGLPSDRFSAERTGGSVSTLTIQRTQQEDSAVYLCASSLEIGQGTGYTFGSGTRLTVV.

The chain couples TRBV5-6 to TRBJ2-7; a weak D match, TRBD2 (5 bases). Germline CDR1 is SGHDT and CDR2 is YYEEEE. The CDR3 totals 15 residues. V lost 4 bases and J 1 base, leaving 15 bases between the germline ends. This chain's CDR3 is CASSTWTVTSYEQYF. Written as DNA, the CDR3 is TGTGCCAGCAGCACGTGGACTGTTACGTCCTACGAGCAGTACTTC.

The gene calls are TRBV9 and TRBJ1-6; no reliable D call. The CDR3 length is 15 residues. Trimming removed 0 bases from V and 7 bases from J, with 11 bases in between. Germline V gene data show CDR1 as SGDLS and CDR2 as YYNGEE. Written as DNA, the CDR3 is TGTGCCAGCAGCGTAGGTAACAGAGTCAATTCACCCCTCCACTTT. Encoded protein: CASSVGNRVNSPLHF.

This sequence joins TRBV10-3 and TRBJ2-1, with 12 bases identical to TRBD1. Germline V gene sequence: CDR1 ENHRY, CDR2 SYGVKD. The CDR3 runs to 15 residues. V trimming: 4 bases; J trimming: 9 bases; junction bases outside the gene matches: 7. The CDR3 loop is CAISGGTGGRGEQFF. CDR3 nucleotide sequence: TGTGCCATCAGTGGGGGGACAGGGGGCAGAGGTGAGCAGTTCTTC.

J is TRBJ1-2 and V is TRBV30, with D maybe TRBD1 (5 bases). From germline, CDR1 is GTSNPN and CDR2 SVGIG (reference sequence). This CDR3 contains 14 residues. With 5 bases removed from V and 4 bases from J, the gap between germline ends came to 17 bases. The CDR3 DNA reads TGTGCCTGGTATGGGACTCCCCGGCGCTATGGCTACACCTTC. This encodes CAWYGTPRRYGYTF. The full variable domain, rest sourced from reference TRBV30 and TRBJ1-2, is SQTIHQWPATLVQPVGSPLSLECTVEGTSNPNLYWYRQAAGRGLQLLFYSVGIGQISSEVPQNLSASRPQDRQFILSSKKLLLSDSGFYLCAWYGTPRRYGYTFGSGTRLTVV.

The V and J genes are TRBV4-3 and TRBJ1-2; D call uncertain. The CDR3 covers 13 residues. V was clipped by 1 base and J by 4 bases, with 7 bases between them. The germline CDR1 and CDR2 sequences are LGHNA and YSLEER. The CDR3 sequence is CASSQASSYGYTF. In DNA form, the CDR3 reads TGCGCCAGCAGCCAAGCTTCGTCCTATGGCTACACCTTC.

The rearrangement joins TRBV30 to TRBJ1-6; D is possibly TRBD1 (6 bases). The V gene's germline CDR1 is GTSNPN and CDR2 SVGIG (reference sequence). V lost 4 bases and J lost 3, with 16 bases in between. The CDR3 runs to 16 residues. CDR3 bases: TGTGCCTGGAAGGCAGGGGCCGCGAACTATAATTCACCCCTCCACTTT. The encoded protein is CAWKAGAANYNSPLHF.

V gene TRBV5-6 combines with J gene TRBJ2-7, with 13 positions matching TRBD2. The CDR3 is made up of 17 amino acids. Per germline, CDR1 SGHDT and CDR2 YYEEEE. V trimming: 4 bases; J trimming: 3 bases; junction bases outside the gene matches: 10. CDR3 sequence reads: CASSPGLAGELVYEQYF. DNA for the CDR3: TGTGCCAGCAGCCCAGGACTAGCGGGAGAATTGGTCTACGAGCAGTACTTC.

J is TRBJ2-6 and V is TRBV4-2, with D possibly TRBD2 on 5 matching bases. V was pared by 4 bases and J by 5 bases, with 12 bases between. Per germline, CDR1 LGHNA and CDR2 YNFKEQ. The CDR3 is made up of 15 amino acids. For the CDR3, the DNA is TGTGCCAGCAGCCCCAATCCGGGGTGGGCCAACGTCCTGACTTTC. Its translation is CASSPNPGWANVLTF.

Comments on this clone: At the DNA level, this CDR3 is encoded by other sequences in the same sample as well. This chain joins TRBV10-1 and TRBJ1-1, with D tentatively TRBD1 (5 bases). Germline CDR1 WNHNN, CDR2 SYGVQD (reference sequence). The CDR3 loop spans 16 amino acids. The chain's CDR3 is CVRPSEDGGEDTEAFF. The CDR3 region has the DNA TGCGTCCGACCTAGCGAGGACGGGGGAGAGGACACTGAAGCTTTCTTT.